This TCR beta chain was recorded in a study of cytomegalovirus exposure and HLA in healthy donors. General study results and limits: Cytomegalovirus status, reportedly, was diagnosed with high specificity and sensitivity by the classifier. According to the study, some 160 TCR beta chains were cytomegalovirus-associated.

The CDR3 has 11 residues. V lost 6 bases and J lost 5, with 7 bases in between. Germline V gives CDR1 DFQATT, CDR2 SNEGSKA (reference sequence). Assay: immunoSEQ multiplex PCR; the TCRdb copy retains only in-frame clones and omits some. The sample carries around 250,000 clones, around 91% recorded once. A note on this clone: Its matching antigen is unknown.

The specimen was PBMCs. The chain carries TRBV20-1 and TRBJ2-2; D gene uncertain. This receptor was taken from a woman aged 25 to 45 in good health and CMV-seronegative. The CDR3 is CSAGVTGELFF. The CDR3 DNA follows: TGCAGTGCCGGAGTTACCGGGGAGCTGTTTTTT.